This T cell receptor beta chain was retrieved from a study of CD8 T cells in Susac syndrome. The CD8+ and CD4+ T cells were negatively isolated, with the TEMRA cells enriched by FACS. With random hexamers, roughly 0.45 to 1 ug RNA was reverse transcribed. MiXCR, applied by TCRdb to the immunoSEQ multiplex PCR reads, yields one record per CDR3 protein. The sample holds fewer than 150,000 distinct CDR3 sequences, roughly 89% seen once. Germline CDR1 MNHEY, CDR2 SVGEGT. This CDR3 is 14 amino acids long. V shed 4 bases, J shed 2 bases, and the junction held 4 bases outside the gene matches. This clonotype came up once.

The V gene is TRBV6-2 or TRBV6-3, the J gene TRBJ2-7; TRBD1 matches at 8 bases. Specimen: CD8+ T cells from PBMCs. The clonotype was recovered from a human donor with multiple sclerosis. The CDR3 DNA sequence: TGTGCCAGCAGTTCCGGGACAGGTACCTACGAGCAGTACTTC. Its translation is CASSSGTGTYEQYF.